Each of the 25 T cell receptor beta chains below was sequenced from the same sample in a study of blood T cell repertoires in COVID-19. TCRdb keeps only in-frame clones here, not all; method: immunoSEQ multiplex PCR. The top ten clones hold roughly 10% of a sample with about 200,000 clones, 86% of them seen once. Material for sequencing was peripheral blood. The receptors shown here come from a woman between 45 and 65 years old with COVID-19, enrolled during active disease.

This chain uses TRBV29-1 with TRBJ1-4; 8 nucleotides match TRBD1. Losses at the gene ends were 7 bases for V and 8 bases for J; bases not matched to a gene: 6. Germline loops: CDR1 SQVTM, CDR2 ANQGSEA. This CDR3 region has 12 residues. The CDR3 DNA reads TGCAGCGCTCGGACAGGGAGGGAAAAACTGTTTTTT. Translating gives CSARTGREKLFF.

The rearrangement joins TRBV28 to TRBJ1-4; 8 nucleotides line up with TRBD1. The CDR3 has 14 residues. Trimming at V came to 6 bases and at J to 8 bases, leaving 8 bases not matched to a gene. From germline, CDR1 is MDHEN and CDR2 SYDVKM. CDR3 coding DNA: TGTGCCAGCAGGGATCAGGGGGCAAGGGAAAAACTGTTTTTT. The encoded protein is CASRDQGAREKLFF.

Turning to this clone: One end of the junction varies from germline; a read error may be responsible. For the CDR3, the DNA is TGTGCCAGCAATTACCCAGGGAGGGGGGATGGCTACACCTTC. Protein: CASNYPGRGDGYTF. The chain uses TRBV6-6 and TRBJ1-2; possible D gene TRBD1, 6 bases. Germline V gene sequence: CDR1 MNHNY, CDR2 SVGAGI (reference sequence). The CDR3 spans 14 residues.

The chain couples TRBV7-8 to TRBJ2-2; 7 nucleotides agree with TRBD2. The CDR3 consists of 13 residues. Germline V gives CDR1 SGHVS, CDR2 FQNEAQ. The V gene end was trimmed by 4 bases and the J gene end by 7 bases; junction bases not matched to a gene: 3. The chain's CDR3 is CASSWGGYGELFF. CDR3 in DNA: TGTGCCAGCAGCTGGGGAGGGTACGGGGAGCTGTTTTTT.

The chain uses TRBV3-1 (or the pseudogene TRBV3-2) and TRBJ2-2; 11 bases are a match to TRBD1. The CDR3 extends over 14 amino acids. Unmatched junction bases numbered 4, after V lost 6 bases and J lost 7 bases. Germline V gene data show CDR1 as LGHDT and CDR2 as YNNKEL (reference sequence). CDR3 DNA: TGTGCCAGCAGGCCGGGACAGGGGGACGGGGAGCTGTTTTTT. Translated, it gives CASRPGQGDGELFF.

The chain carries TRBV30 and TRBJ2-4; no definite D call. The CDR3 runs to 16 residues. V lost 2 bases and J lost 0, with 14 bases in between. Germline CDR1 reads GTSNPN; CDR2 reads SVGIG (reference sequence). CDR3 region: CAWSSPGFIAKNIQYF. CDR3 sequence (DNA): TGTGCCTGGAGTTCCCCAGGTTTTATAGCCAAAAACATTCAGTACTTC.

The rearrangement links TRBV7-2 to TRBJ1-1, with a weak D call TRBD1 (5 bases). V was shortened by 2 bases and J by 4 bases, with 8 bases between the two germline ends. The germline gives CDR1 SGHTA, CDR2 FQGNSA. The CDR3 spans 13 residues. For the CDR3, the DNA is TGTGCCAGCAGCTTAAACCAGGGCACTGAAGCTTTCTTT. Translated, it gives CASSLNQGTEAFF.

The genes are TRBV10-2 and TRBJ1-2; D is perhaps TRBD1 (6 bases). Looked up from germline, CDR1 is WSHSY and CDR2 is SAAADI. The CDR3 is made up of 14 amino acids. Trimming stripped 2 bases from V and 7 bases from J, with 14 bases between. The CDR3 here is CASSEGWEGGGYTF. DNA of the CDR3: TGCGCCAGCAGTGAGGGGTGGGAAGGGGGTGGCTACACCTTC.

The J gene is TRBJ2-7, the V gene TRBV7-7, with D unclear. Germline V gene data show CDR1 as SSHAT and CDR2 as FNYEAQ (reference sequence). The ends were cut back, 4 bases at V and 3 bases at J, with 10 bases in the middle. The CDR3 runs 13 residues. The CDR3 loop reads CASSSDTDYEQYF. CDR3 bases: TGTGCCAGCAGCTCCGACACGGACTACGAGCAGTACTTC. Together with reference TRBV7-7 and TRBJ2-7, the CDR3 gives the full variable domain: GAGVSQSPRYKVTKRGQDVTLRCDPISSHATLYWYQQALGQGPEFLTYFNYEAQPDKSGLPSDRFSAERPEGSISTLTIQRTEQRDSAMYRCASSSDTDYEQYFGPGTRLTVT.

The gene calls are TRBV11-3 and TRBJ2-3, with 9 positions matching TRBD2. The CDR3 runs 15 residues. CDR1 and CDR2 (germline): SGHNT, YENEEA. V shed 8 bases and J 2 bases; nucleotides not matched to a gene: 8. As DNA, the CDR3 is TGTGCCAGCTCAGGGGGACTAGCCCTCACAGATACGCAGTATTTT. Amino acid sequence: CASSGGLALTDTQYF.

The genes are TRBV15 and TRBJ1-6; no clear D. The V end lost 1 base, the J end lost 10 bases, and 11 bases lay between the germline ends. Looked up from germline, CDR1 is LNHNV and CDR2 is YYDKDF (reference sequence). The CDR3 is 14 residues long. Here the CDR3 reads CATSRASPRSPLHF. The CDR3, as DNA: TGTGCCACCAGCAGAGCCAGCCCGCGGTCACCCCTCCACTTT.

This clone turned up a few times. The sample contains more than one DNA sequence encoding this CDR3. The gene calls are TRBV5-1 and TRBJ2-7, with D unresolved. This CDR3 spans 14 amino acids. The germline CDR1 and CDR2 sequences are SGHRS and YFSETQ. The V gene lost 0 bases and the J gene lost 0 bases, with 7 bases spanning the gap. The CDR3 bases are TGCGCCAGCAGCTTGGCGGGTAGCTCCTACGAGCAGTACTTC. This codes for CASSLAGSSYEQYF. Full variable domain (outside the CDR3, taken from reference TRBV5-1 and TRBJ2-7): KAGVTQTPRYLIKTRGQQVTLSCSPISGHRSVSWYQQTPGQGLQFLFEYFSETQRNKGNFPGRFSGRQFSNSRSEMNVSTLELGDSALYLCASSLAGSSYEQYFGPGTRLTVT.

The chain links TRBV10-2 to TRBJ2-7; possibly TRBD1 for D (6 bases). There are 15 residues in the CDR3. Germline V gene sequence: CDR1 WSHSY, CDR2 SAAADI. V lost 6 bases to trimming and J lost 1 base, with 16 bases between them. CDR3 in amino acids: CASRSSRGLSYEQYF. CDR3 nucleotides: TGCGCCAGCAGATCGTCCAGGGGCTTATCCTACGAGCAGTACTTC.

This clone was seen a few times. This sequence joins TRBV30 and TRBJ1-4; no reliable D call. Looked up from germline, CDR1 is GTSNPN and CDR2 is SVGIG (reference sequence). Trimming took off 0 bases at V and 9 bases at J, with 11 bases between the two ends. The CDR3 totals 13 residues. The CDR3 spells CAWSVSNGKKLFF. DNA for the CDR3: TGTGCCTGGAGTGTGAGTAACGGGAAAAAACTGTTTTTT.

This rearrangement joins TRBV10-3 to TRBJ2-2; 7 bases fit TRBD1. Losses at the gene ends were 7 bases for V and 2 bases for J; bases not matched to a gene: 4. The CDR3 contains 14 residues. Looked up from germline, CDR1 is ENHRY and CDR2 is SYGVKD. This CDR3 is CAITGTANTGELFF. The DNA of the CDR3 is TGTGCCATCACCGGGACAGCTAACACCGGGGAGCTGTTTTTT.

The chain uses TRBV19 and TRBJ2-7; 8 positions match TRBD2. Germline CDR1 and CDR2: LNHDA and SQIVND (reference sequence). V was pared by 4 bases and J by 5 bases, with 7 bases of the junction left unmatched. The CDR3 totals 14 residues. CDR3 nucleotides: TGTGCCAGTAGTAGCCCGGGACTAGACCACGAGCAGTACTTC. It specifies CASSSPGLDHEQYF.

This chain joins TRBV30 and TRBJ1-2; weak D call: TRBD1 (6 bases). Germline values: CDR1 GTSNPN, CDR2 SVGIG (reference sequence). The CDR3 is 11 residues long. V lost 8 bases and J 8 bases, leaving 15 bases between the germline ends. The CDR3 bases are TGTGCCCAGAGGTCGGGGGGCGGCTACACCTTC. Its translation is CAQRSGGGYTF.

The V gene is TRBV30, the J gene TRBJ2-5, with no clear D. CDR3 length: 12 amino acids. Deletions cut 3 bases from V and 1 base from J, with 6 bases between. Per germline, CDR1 GTSNPN and CDR2 SVGIG (reference sequence). Here the CDR3 reads CAWSTLQETQYF. CDR3 in DNA: TGTGCCTGGAGCACTCTCCAAGAGACCCAGTACTTC.

The rearrangement joins TRBV29-1 to TRBJ2-5; a weak D match, TRBD1 (6 bases). Looked up from germline, CDR1 is SQVTM and CDR2 is ANQGSEA. The CDR3 is made up of 15 amino acids. V gave up 0 bases and J gave up 5 bases, with 16 bases separating them. Here the CDR3 DNA reads TGCAGCGTTGAAGATTACGCAAGCAGGGGCGAGACCCAGTACTTC. It specifies CSVEDYASRGETQYF.

This chain connects TRBV7-8 to TRBJ1-2, with D unresolved. In germline, CDR1 is SGHVS, CDR2 FQNEAQ. V was clipped by 10 bases and J by 8 bases, with 17 bases between them. The CDR3 totals 12 residues. In DNA form, the CDR3 reads TGTGCCATCCCCTCACCCACGGAGGGCTACACCTTC. Its protein is CAIPSPTEGYTF.

The V and J genes are TRBV7-8 and TRBJ1-4; TRBD1 might be the D (5 bases). The V gene lost 5 bases and the J gene lost 5 bases, with 15 bases spanning the gap. This CDR3 comprises 15 residues. The germline gives CDR1 SGHVS, CDR2 FQNEAQ. The CDR3 nucleotides read TGTGCCAGCAGCGCCTACAGGTTGGGGAATGAAAAACTGTTTTTT. Its translation is CASSAYRLGNEKLFF.

The chain joins TRBV19 to TRBJ1-1; D perhaps matches TRBD1 (6 bases). The CDR3 has 13 residues. Trimming removed 5 bases from V and 3 bases from J, with 10 bases in between. Germline V gene lookup returns CDR1 LNHDA and CDR2 SQIVND (reference sequence). Written as DNA, the CDR3 is TGTGCCAGTAGTGTACAGGGATACACTGAAGCTTTCTTT. Its protein is CASSVQGYTEAFF.

This chain links TRBV6-5 with TRBJ2-7; D possibly corresponds to TRBD1 (6 bases). Germline values: CDR1 MNHEY, CDR2 SVGAGI. The CDR3 is 13 residues long. With 6 bases removed from V and 6 bases from J, the gap between germline ends came to 15 bases. The CDR3 is CASSHTGYGEQYV. The DNA for the CDR3 is TGTGCCAGCAGCCACACAGGGTACGGCGAGCAGTACGTC.

The table lists this clone with a count of one. The rearrangement links TRBV19 to TRBJ2-1; the D is unclear. Per germline, CDR1 LNHDA and CDR2 SQIVND (reference sequence). There are 13 residues in the CDR3. Between the trimmed V and J ends, which lost 8 bases and 4 bases, there was a span of 12 bases. The DNA of the CDR3 is TGTGCCAGTGAGAATAAGAGGTACAATGAGCAGTTCTTC. Translated, it gives CASENKRYNEQFF. Full variable domain (remainder filled in from reference TRBV19 and TRBJ2-1): DGGITQSPKYLFRKEGQNVTLSCEQNLNHDAMYWYRQDPGQGLRLIYYSQIVNDFQKGDIAEGYSVSREKKESFPLTVTSAQKNPTAFYLCASENKRYNEQFFGPGTRLTVL.

CDR3: CASSLGLGDRDYGYTF. DNA for the CDR3: TGTGCCAGCAGCTTGGGTCTCGGAGACAGGGACTATGGCTACACCTTC. The chain is built from TRBV5-4 and TRBJ1-2; 7 bases are a match to TRBD1. This CDR3 region has 16 residues. Losses at the gene ends were 0 bases for V and 3 bases for J; bases not matched to a gene: 8. Germline CDR1 reads SGHNT; CDR2 reads YYREEE (reference sequence).